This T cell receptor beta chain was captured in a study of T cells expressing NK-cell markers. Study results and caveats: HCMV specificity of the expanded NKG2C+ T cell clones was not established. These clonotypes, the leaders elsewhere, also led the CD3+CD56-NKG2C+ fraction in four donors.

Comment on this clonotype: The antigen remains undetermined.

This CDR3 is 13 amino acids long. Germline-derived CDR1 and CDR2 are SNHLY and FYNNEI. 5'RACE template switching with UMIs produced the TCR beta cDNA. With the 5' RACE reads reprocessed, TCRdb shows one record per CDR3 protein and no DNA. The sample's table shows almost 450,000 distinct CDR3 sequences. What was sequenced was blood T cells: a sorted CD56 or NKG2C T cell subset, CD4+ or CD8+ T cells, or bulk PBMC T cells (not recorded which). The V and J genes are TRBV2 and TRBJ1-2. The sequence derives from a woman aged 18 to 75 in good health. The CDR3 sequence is CASRADSGSGYTF.